This TCR beta chain was sequenced during a study of cytomegalovirus exposure and HLA in healthy donors. General study findings and limits: A later analysis linked a missense variant in DCLRE1C to the trimming of TCR beta V and J genes.

V lost 3 bases and J lost 1, with 10 bases in between. Germline values: CDR1 SGHRS, CDR2 YFSETQ. This CDR3 comprises 14 residues. To note about this clone: Its antigen is unknown.

Primers for the PCR totalled 60 Vbeta and 13 Jbeta. Sequencing was performed with immunoSEQ multiplex PCR; in TCRdb, only in-frame clones are kept and a portion is missing. The table records over 100,000 clones, around three quarters of them present only once. The V call is TRBV5-1, the J call TRBJ1-1, with D maybe TRBD1 (5 bases). The sample taken for sequencing was PBMCs. The source is a woman aged 45-65 years in good health and CMV-seropositive. The CDR3 DNA is TGCGCCAGCAGCTCTCTCCAGGGGAACACTGAAGCTTTCTTT. Encoded protein: CASSSLQGNTEAFF.